The rows below give T cell receptor beta chains drawn from one sample of a study of blood T cell repertoires in COVID-19. Sequencing used immunoSEQ multiplex PCR; TCRdb keeps in-frame clones, though not all of them. The sample lists about 220,000 clones, roughly 84% seen once, with roughly 2.6% in the top ten. The sequenced sample consisted of peripheral blood. These receptors originate from a man between 50 and 59 years old who had recovered from COVID-19. CDR3s include the opening cysteine and the closing phenylalanine or tryptophan. A D gene is named only where the DNA matches it firmly. The size field is filled for only some rows; it gives once, few, many or a size class.

>NA|TRBJ1-1|NA|TRBV30
TGTGCCTGGAGTGTACTGACTGAAGCTTTCTTT
CAWSVLTEAFF
>NA|TRBJ1-6|NA|TRBV28
TGTGCCAGCAGTCAGACAGGATATAATTCACCCCTCCACTTT
CASSQTGYNSPLHF
>TRBD1|TRBJ1-4|NA|TRBV28
TGTGCCAGCAGTTCAACAGGGGAGGCAACTAATGAAAAACTGTTTTTT
CASSSTGEATNEKLFF
>NA|TRBJ2-1|NA|TRBV12-3/TRBV12-4
TGTGCCAGCAGTTTAGACCGGAGCAATGAGCAGTTCTTC
CASSLDRSNEQFF
>NA|TRBJ2-1|NA|TRBV7-8
TGTGCCAGCACCCCCCTCGGGCGGGCCTCCTACAATGAGCAGTTCTTC
CASTPLGRASYNEQFF
>TRBD2|TRBJ2-1|NA|TRBV30
TGTGCCTGGAGTGGCCTAGCGGGACGGCGGAATGAGCAGTTCTTC
CAWSGLAGRRNEQFF
>TRBD2|TRBJ2-1|NA|TRBV29-1
TGCAGCGTTGTTGGGACTAGCGGGAGTGGACGGTACAATGAGCAGTTCTTC
CSVVGTSGSGRYNEQFF
>NA|TRBJ2-1|NA|TRBV5-4
TGTGCCAGCAGCTTGGATCAGGGTATGAATGAGCAGTTCTTC
CASSLDQGMNEQFF
>NA|TRBJ2-5|NA|TRBV7-9
TGTGCCAGCAGCTTCTCTACAGGGACGGAGACCCAGTACTTC
CASSFSTGTETQYF
>TRBD1|TRBJ2-2|few|TRBV29-1
TGCAGCGCCTCCGGGACAGGGACCACCGGGGAGCTGTTTTTT
CSASGTGTTGELFF
>TRBD1|TRBJ1-1|NA|TRBV7-9
TGTGCCAGCAGGGCCAGGGGGCAAAGGAACACTGAAGCTTTCTTT
CASRARGQRNTEAFF
>NA|TRBJ2-7|NA|TRBV5-1
TGCGCCAGCAGCTTTGGGGCAAGCTCCTACGAGCAGTACTTC
CASSFGASSYEQYF
>NA|TRBJ2-3|NA|TRBV28
TGTGCCAGCAGTTCCGGCGGTTTGTCTGATACGCAGTATTTT
CASSSGGLSDTQYF
>NA|TRBJ2-1|NA|TRBV4-1
TGCGCCAGCCGGGGATACAATGAGCAGTTCTTC
CASRGYNEQFF
>NA|TRBJ2-7|NA|TRBV20-1
TGCAGTGCTAGTAAACCTCGGGGAACCTACGAGCAGTACTTC
CSASKPRGTYEQYF
>TRBD1|TRBJ2-3|NA|TRBV19
TGTGCCAGTAGTATAGTGGCCGGGACAGTCGGGCTACGCCTAGATACGCAGTATTTT
CASSIVAGTVGLRLDTQYF
>NA|TRBJ2-7|once|TRBV28
TGTGCCAGCAGCAAGCCACCGTCCTACGAGCAGTACTTC
CASSKPPSYEQYF
>TRBD1|TRBJ2-2|NA|TRBV7-6
TGTGCCAGCATGGGGACAGGGGCGCCTACCGGGGAGCTGTTTTTT
CASMGTGAPTGELFF
>TRBD2|TRBJ2-7|NA|TRBV25-1
TGTGCCAGCAGTGACCGAAGGACTAGCGGGAGGTATGAGCAGTACTTC
CASSDRRTSGRYEQYF
>TRBD2|TRBJ2-7|NA|TRBV15
TGTGCCACCAGCAGAGGAGGTAGCGGGAGAATCTACGAGCAGTACTTC
CATSRGGSGRIYEQYF
>TRBD1|TRBJ2-7|NA|TRBV5-6
TGTGCCAGCAGCCGCGGACAGGGTGCACCGTACTTC
CASSRGQGAPYF
>NA|TRBJ1-2|NA|TRBV12-3/TRBV12-4
TGTGCCAGCAGCCTCGGGGGGAGCTATGGCTACACCTTC
CASSLGGSYGYTF
>TRBD1|TRBJ2-1|few|TRBV27
TGTGCCAGCAGTCCAACGGGACAGGGTAAAGATGAGCAGTTCTTC
CASSPTGQGKDEQFF
>NA|TRBJ2-7|NA|TRBV18
TGTGCCAGCTCACCTGGGACAAACTCCTACGAGCAGTACTTC
CASSPGTNSYEQYF
>TRBD2|TRBJ2-2|NA|TRBV7-9
TGTGCCAGCAGCTTAGGAAGCGGGGTTAACACCGGGGAGCTGTTTTTT
CASSLGSGVNTGELFF
>TRBD1|TRBJ1-5|NA|TRBV27
TGTGCCAGCAGTCTTTACCGTCCGGGCAGGGGGAGCAATCAGCCCCAGCATTTT
CASSLYRPGRGSNQPQHF
>TRBD1|TRBJ2-1|NA|TRBV24-1
TGTGCCACCAGTGGCCTGACCGGGACAGGGAGGAACAATGAGCAGTTCTTC
CATSGLTGTGRNNEQFF
>TRBD1|TRBJ1-1|NA|TRBV12-5
TGTGCTAGTGGTGCCTCCGGGACAGCCAACACTGAAGCTTTCTTT
CASGASGTANTEAFF
>TRBD2|TRBJ2-3|NA|TRBV10-3
TGTGCCATCAGGGTAGCGGGAGGGTCGGATACGCAGTATTTT
CAIRVAGGSDTQYF
>TRBD2|TRBJ2-1|NA|TRBV19
TGTGCCAGTACGACTAGCGGGTATAGCTCCTACAATGAGCAGTTCTTC
CASTTSGYSSYNEQFF
>TRBD2|TRBJ2-1|NA|TRBV19
TGTGCCAGTAGCAACCTAGGACTAGCGGGAGGGAGCTCCTACAATGAGCAGTTCTTC
CASSNLGLAGGSSYNEQFF
>NA|TRBJ2-6|NA|TRBV3-1/TRBV3-2
TGTGCCAGCAGCCAAGAGACGGGCTCTGGGGCCAACGTCCTGACTTTC
CASSQETGSGANVLTF
>TRBD1|TRBJ2-7|NA|TRBV2
TGTGCCAGCAGTGAAGCCTCTCGGGACAGTGCATACGAGCAGTACTTC
CASSEASRDSAYEQYF
>TRBD2|TRBJ2-5|NA|TRBV7-9
TGTGCCAGCAGCTCCGAGGGGCGGCTAGCGGGAGGGTACAAAGAGACCCAGTACTTC
CASSSEGRLAGGYKETQYF
>TRBD1|TRBJ1-6|NA|TRBV28
TGTGCCAGCAGTTTACAGGGGGGTAATTCACCCCTCCACTTT
CASSLQGGNSPLHF
>TRBD1|TRBJ1-4|NA|TRBV10-3
TGTGCCACCTCAGGGGGAACTAATGAAAAACTGTTTTTT
CATSGGTNEKLFF
>NA|TRBJ1-3|NA|TRBV28
TGTGCCAGCAGTTTCCAGGGAAAGGCCGGAAACACCATATATTTT
CASSFQGKAGNTIYF
>NA|TRBJ2-3|NA|TRBV10-1
TGCGCCAGCAGTGATAGCGTCCGCACAGATACGCAGTATTTT
CASSDSVRTDTQYF
>NA|TRBJ2-3|NA|TRBV7-9
TGTGCCAGCAGCGCGGACACCAGCACAGATACGCAGTATTTT
CASSADTSTDTQYF
>TRBD1|TRBJ2-1|NA|TRBV27
TGTGCCAGCAGTTTATCCAGGGCAGGGGGCAATGAGCAGTTCTTC
CASSLSRAGGNEQFF
>NA|TRBJ2-6|NA|TRBV5-6
TGTGCCAGCAGCTTGGTTACAGGGACTGGGGCCAACGTCCTGACTTTC
CASSLVTGTGANVLTF
>TRBD1|TRBJ1-6|NA|TRBV16
TGTGCCAGCAGCCAATCGGACAGGGGGCGCGGGAATTCACCCCTCCACTTT
CASSQSDRGRGNSPLHF
>TRBD1|TRBJ2-3|NA|TRBV18
TGTGCCAGCTCACCACAGACAGGGAGAGTGGAGCAGTATTTT
CASSPQTGRVEQYF
>TRBD2|TRBJ2-7|NA|TRBV18
TGTGCCAGCTCAGACGGGACTAGCGCGTTCTACGAGCAGTACTTC
CASSDGTSAFYEQYF
>TRBD1|TRBJ1-1|NA|TRBV5-1
TGCGCCAGCAGCTTGGCCAGGGGGCGGTCCACTGAAGCTTTCTTT
CASSLARGRSTEAFF
>NA|TRBJ1-5|NA|TRBV12-3/TRBV12-4
TGTGCCAGCAGCCCTCAGGATTTTCAGCCCCAGCATTTT
CASSPQDFQPQHF
>NA|TRBJ2-3|NA|TRBV4-1
TGCGCCAGCAGCCAAAGGGGACTCCGCACAGATACGCAGTATTTT
CASSQRGLRTDTQYF
>NA|TRBJ2-3|NA|TRBV9
TGTGCCAGCAGCGTCGGGGCAGATACGCAGTATTTT
CASSVGADTQYF
>TRBD1|TRBJ2-1|once|TRBV27
TGTGCCAGCAGTTCGGGACAGGGGTACAATGAGCAGTTCTTC
CASSSGQGYNEQFF
>TRBD2|TRBJ2-5|NA|TRBV28
TGTGCCAGCAGATCGGGACTAGCGGGAGTCAGAGAGACCCAGTACTTC
CASRSGLAGVRETQYF
>TRBD1|TRBJ2-2|NA|TRBV28
TGTGCCAGCAGACCACCCCCGGGACAGGGGGCGTGGGAGCTGTTTTTT
CASRPPPGQGAWELFF
>TRBD2|TRBJ2-1|NA|TRBV10-3
TGTGCCATCAGTGAGCAAATAGCGGGTAGCTCCTACAATGAGCAGTTCTTC
CAISEQIAGSSYNEQFF
>NA|TRBJ2-3|NA|TRBV4-1
TGCGCCAGCAGCCAAGTGGCGACTAGAGGCACAGATACGCAGTATTTT
CASSQVATRGTDTQYF
>TRBD1|TRBJ2-7|NA|TRBV7-9
TGTGCCAGCAGCGACCGGGACAGGGGTTCCTACGAGCAGTACTTC
CASSDRDRGSYEQYF
>NA|TRBJ2-7|NA|TRBV28
TGTGCCAGCAGTTTAAGCCCCTCCTACGAGCAGTACTTC
CASSLSPSYEQYF
>NA|TRBJ2-1|NA|TRBV14
TGTGCCAGCAGCCATCGGGGTGAGCAGTTCTTC
CASSHRGEQFF
>NA|TRBJ2-5|NA|TRBV30
TGTGCCTGGAGTGGTGCAGGGCTCGTTGGAGAGACCCAGTACTTC
CAWSGAGLVGETQYF
>TRBD1|TRBJ2-5|NA|TRBV7-7
TGTGCCAGCAGCCAAGGGACAGAGAGGGTAGGGACCCAGTACTTC
CASSQGTERVGTQYF
>TRBD1|TRBJ1-4|NA|TRBV7-9
TGTGCCAGCAGCCTCGGGACAGGCAATGAAAAACTGTTTTTT
CASSLGTGNEKLFF
>TRBD1|TRBJ1-1|NA|TRBV29-1
TGCAGCGTTCCCGGACAGGGGGCGAGCGACACTGAAGCTTTCTTT
CSVPGQGASDTEAFF